This TCR beta chain was identified in a study of T cell repertoires in cytomegalovirus infection. V dropped 3 bases and J dropped 9; count of bases not matched to a gene: 11. Germline CDR1 is SQVTM and CDR2 is ANQGSEA. CDR3 size: 14 residues. On this clonotype itself: Its target is not known.

TCRdb recomputed calls from the reads with MiXCR, one row per CDR3 protein. The table has over 120,000 distinct CDR3 sequences, around 30% seen once. The material was CD8+ T cells from cultured PBMCs, obtained from culture after CMV antigen stimulation. This chain links TRBV29-1 with TRBJ1-2; TRBD1 matches 9 bases. The source is a human donor in good health (CMV status not recorded). Some clones in this sample may be carry-over from other donors' samples. Written as DNA, the CDR3 is TGCAGCGTTGACGACCCCCGGGACAGGGAACGCTACACCTTC. It specifies CSVDDPRDRERYTF. The variable domain in full, completed from reference TRBV29-1 and TRBJ1-2, reads SAVISQKPSRDICQRGTSLTIQCQVDSQVTMMFWYRQQPGQSLTLIATANQGSEATYESGFVIDKFPISRPNLTFSTLTVSNMSPEDSSIYLCSVDDPRDRERYTFGSGTRLTVV.